This T cell receptor beta chain derives from a study of T cells after yellow fever vaccination. Whole-study context: Fractions with few cells were prepared using SMART-Seq v4 Ultra Low Input.

TCR cDNA, made by 5'RACE template switching, carried an added universal primer site and UMIs. One entry per CDR3 protein results from TCRdb running MiXCR on the 5' RACE reads. The sample has 150,000 to 200,000 distinct CDR3 sequences, roughly 9% seen once. Study-wide results and caveats: The booster saw the reappearance of most primary-vaccination clones (approximately 97% CD4, 88% CD8).

CDR3 size: 14 residues. In germline, CDR1 is SEHNR, CDR2 FQNEAQ (reference sequence). V was clipped by 5 bases and J by 5 bases; unmatched bases: 3. This clonotype was recorded many times. Its antigen remains unknown. The input for sequencing was CD8+ T cells sorted from PBMCs, taken 45 days after the yellow fever booster vaccination. The TCR comes from a young man who received the YFV17D yellow fever vaccine. The rearrangement links TRBV7-9 to TRBJ1-4; TRBD1 aligns across 9 bases. The CDR3 region is CASSPGQGNEKLFF. CDR3 sequence (DNA): TGTGCCAGCAGCCCGGGACAGGGCAATGAAAAACTGTTTTTT.